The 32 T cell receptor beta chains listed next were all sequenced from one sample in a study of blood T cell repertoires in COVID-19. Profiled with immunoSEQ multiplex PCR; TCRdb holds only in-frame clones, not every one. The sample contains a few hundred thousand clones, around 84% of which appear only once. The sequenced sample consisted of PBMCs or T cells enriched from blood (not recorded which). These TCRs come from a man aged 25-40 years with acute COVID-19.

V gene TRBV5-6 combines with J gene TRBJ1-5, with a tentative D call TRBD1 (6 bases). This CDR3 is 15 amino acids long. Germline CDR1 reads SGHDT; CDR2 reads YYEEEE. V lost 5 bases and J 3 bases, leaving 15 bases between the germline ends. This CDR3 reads CASSFNTGSNQPQHF. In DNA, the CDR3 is TGTGCCAGCAGTTTCAATACAGGGTCCAATCAGCCCCAGCATTTT.

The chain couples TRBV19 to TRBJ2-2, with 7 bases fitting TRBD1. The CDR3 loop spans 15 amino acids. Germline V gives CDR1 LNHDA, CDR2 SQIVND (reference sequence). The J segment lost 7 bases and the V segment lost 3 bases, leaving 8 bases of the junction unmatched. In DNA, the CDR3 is TGTGCCAGTAGTATGGTCAGGGGGTTTCGCGGGGAGCTGTTTTTT. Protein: CASSMVRGFRGELFF.

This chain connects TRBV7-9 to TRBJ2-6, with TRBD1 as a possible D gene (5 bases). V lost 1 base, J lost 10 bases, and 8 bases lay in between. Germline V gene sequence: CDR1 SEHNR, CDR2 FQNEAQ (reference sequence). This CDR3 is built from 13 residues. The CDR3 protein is CASSLGGLNVLTF. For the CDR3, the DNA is TGTGCCAGCAGCTTAGGGGGCCTGAACGTCCTGACTTTC.

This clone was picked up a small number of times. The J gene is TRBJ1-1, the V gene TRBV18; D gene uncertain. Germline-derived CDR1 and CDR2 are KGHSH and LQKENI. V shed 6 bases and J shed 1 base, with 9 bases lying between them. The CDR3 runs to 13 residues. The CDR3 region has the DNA TGTGCCAGCTCGGGTACAGAGAACACTGAAGCTTTCTTT. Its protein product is CASSGTENTEAFF.

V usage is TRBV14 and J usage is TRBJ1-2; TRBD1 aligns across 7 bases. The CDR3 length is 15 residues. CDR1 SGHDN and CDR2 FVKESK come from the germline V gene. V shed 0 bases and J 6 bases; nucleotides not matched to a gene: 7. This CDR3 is CASSQDLRGLDGYTF. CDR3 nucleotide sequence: TGTGCCAGCAGCCAAGATCTGAGGGGGCTGGATGGCTACACCTTC.

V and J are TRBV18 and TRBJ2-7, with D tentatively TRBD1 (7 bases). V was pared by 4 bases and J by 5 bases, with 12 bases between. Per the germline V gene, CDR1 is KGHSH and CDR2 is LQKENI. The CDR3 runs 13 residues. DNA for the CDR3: TGTGCCAGCTCACGGAGCAGGGGGGACGAGCAGTACGTC. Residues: CASSRSRGDEQYV.

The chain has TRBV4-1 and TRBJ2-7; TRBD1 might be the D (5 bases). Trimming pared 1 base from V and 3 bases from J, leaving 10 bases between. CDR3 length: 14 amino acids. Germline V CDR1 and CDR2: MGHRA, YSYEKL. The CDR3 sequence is CASSQALDSYEQYV. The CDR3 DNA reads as TGCGCCAGCAGCCAAGCCCTTGACAGCTACGAGCAGTACGTC.

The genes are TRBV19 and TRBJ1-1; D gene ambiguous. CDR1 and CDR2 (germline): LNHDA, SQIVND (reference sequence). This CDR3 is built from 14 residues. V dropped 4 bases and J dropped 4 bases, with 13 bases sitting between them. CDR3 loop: CASSTMVVSTEAFF. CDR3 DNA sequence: TGTGCCAGTAGTACCATGGTCGTGAGCACTGAAGCTTTCTTT.

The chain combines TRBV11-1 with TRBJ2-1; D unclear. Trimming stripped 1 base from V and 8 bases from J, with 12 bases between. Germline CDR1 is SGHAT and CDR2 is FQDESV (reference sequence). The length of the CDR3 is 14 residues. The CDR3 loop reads CASSLGGSQYEQFF. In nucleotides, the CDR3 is TGTGCCAGCAGCTTAGGCGGCTCCCAGTATGAGCAGTTCTTC.

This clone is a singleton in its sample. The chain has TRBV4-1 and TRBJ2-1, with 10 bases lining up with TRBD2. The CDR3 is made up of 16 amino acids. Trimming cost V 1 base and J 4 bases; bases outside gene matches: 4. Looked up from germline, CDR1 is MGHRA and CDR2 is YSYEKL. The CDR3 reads CASSQGEAGGYNEQFF. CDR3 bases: TGCGCCAGCAGCCAAGGAGAAGCGGGAGGGTACAATGAGCAGTTCTTC.

In DNA, the CDR3 is TGTGCCACAACTCGGGACAGTCAAGAGACCCAGTACTTC. Translating gives CATTRDSQETQYF. The chain uses TRBV30 and TRBJ2-5; 7 bases are shared with TRBD1. Germline-derived CDR1 and CDR2 are GTSNPN and SVGIG (reference sequence). V dropped 8 bases and J dropped 2; count of bases not matched to a gene: 8. The CDR3 sequence is 13 residues long.

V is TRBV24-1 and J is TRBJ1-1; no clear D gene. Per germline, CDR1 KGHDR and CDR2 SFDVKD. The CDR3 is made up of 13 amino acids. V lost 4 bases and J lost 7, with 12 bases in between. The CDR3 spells CATSDSSQFEAFF. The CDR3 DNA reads TGTGCCACCAGTGACTCCTCCCAGTTTGAAGCTTTCTTT.

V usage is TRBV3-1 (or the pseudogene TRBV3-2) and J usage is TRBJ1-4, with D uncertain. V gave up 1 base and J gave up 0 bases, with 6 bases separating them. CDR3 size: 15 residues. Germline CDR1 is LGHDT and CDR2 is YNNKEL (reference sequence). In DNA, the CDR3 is TGTGCCAGCAGCCAAGTGAGAACAACTAATGAAAAACTGTTTTTT. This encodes CASSQVRTTNEKLFF.

Here the CDR3 reads CAQTGGLGDNEQFF. The CDR3 region has the DNA TGTGCCCAGACAGGGGGACTGGGGGACAATGAGCAGTTCTTC. This chain links TRBV21-1 with TRBJ2-1; no check of the table's D call, TRBD1, against the DNA was made. TRBV21-1 is flagged as a pseudogene. The CDR3 has 14 residues.

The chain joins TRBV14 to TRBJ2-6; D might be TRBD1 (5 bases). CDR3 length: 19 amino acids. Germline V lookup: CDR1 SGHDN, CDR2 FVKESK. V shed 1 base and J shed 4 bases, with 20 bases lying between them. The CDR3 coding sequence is TGTGCCAGCAGCCAAGGGACAAGGGGATCTTCTCAGGGGGCCAACGTCCTGACTTTC. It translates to CASSQGTRGSSQGANVLTF.

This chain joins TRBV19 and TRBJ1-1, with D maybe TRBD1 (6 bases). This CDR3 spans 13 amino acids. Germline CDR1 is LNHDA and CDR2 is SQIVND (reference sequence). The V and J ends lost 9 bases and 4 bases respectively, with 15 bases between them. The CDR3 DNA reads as TGTGCCAGCTCTGAGGGGGGGGCCACTGAAGCTTTCTTT. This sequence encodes CASSEGGATEAFF.

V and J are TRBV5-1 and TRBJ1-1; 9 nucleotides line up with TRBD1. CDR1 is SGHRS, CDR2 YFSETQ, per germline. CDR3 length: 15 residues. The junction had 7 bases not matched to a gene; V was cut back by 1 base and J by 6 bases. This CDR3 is CASSLPGQGVPEAFF. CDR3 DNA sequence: TGCGCCAGCAGCTTGCCGGGACAGGGTGTGCCTGAAGCTTTCTTT.

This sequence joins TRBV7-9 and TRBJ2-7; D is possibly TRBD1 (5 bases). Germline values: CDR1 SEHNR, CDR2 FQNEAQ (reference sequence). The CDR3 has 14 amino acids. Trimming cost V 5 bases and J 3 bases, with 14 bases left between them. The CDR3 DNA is TGTGCCAGCAGCCCGACAGCAGGAGACTACGAGCAGTACGTC. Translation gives CASSPTAGDYEQYV.

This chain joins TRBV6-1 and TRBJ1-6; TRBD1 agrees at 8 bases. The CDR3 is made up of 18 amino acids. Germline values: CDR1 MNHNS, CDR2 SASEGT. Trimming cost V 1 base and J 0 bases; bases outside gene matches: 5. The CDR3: CASSEGPGTGSYNSPLHF. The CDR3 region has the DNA TGTGCCAGCAGTGAAGGGCCGGGGACAGGCTCCTATAATTCACCCCTCCACTTT.

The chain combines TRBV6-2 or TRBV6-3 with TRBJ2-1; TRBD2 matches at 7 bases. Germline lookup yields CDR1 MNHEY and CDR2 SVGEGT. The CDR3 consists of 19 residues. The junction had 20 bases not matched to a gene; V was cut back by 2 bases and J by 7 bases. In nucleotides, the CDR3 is TGTGCCAGCAGTTACAGGTTCCAAATTCGGGAGGTGAATCAGAATGAGCAGTTCTTC. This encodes CASSYRFQIREVNQNEQFF.

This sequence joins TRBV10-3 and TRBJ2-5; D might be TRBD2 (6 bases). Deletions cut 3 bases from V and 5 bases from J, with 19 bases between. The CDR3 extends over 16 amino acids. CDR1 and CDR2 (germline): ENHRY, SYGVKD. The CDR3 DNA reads TGTGCCATCAGTGACTCCCTGGCGGGGAGGAGGGAGACCCAGTACTTC. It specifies CAISDSLAGRRETQYF.

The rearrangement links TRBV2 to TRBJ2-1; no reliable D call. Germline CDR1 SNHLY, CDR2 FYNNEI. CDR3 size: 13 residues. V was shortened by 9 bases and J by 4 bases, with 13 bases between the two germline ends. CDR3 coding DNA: TGTGCCAGTGGGCAGGTGTGGTACAATGAGCAGTTCTTC. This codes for CASGQVWYNEQFF.

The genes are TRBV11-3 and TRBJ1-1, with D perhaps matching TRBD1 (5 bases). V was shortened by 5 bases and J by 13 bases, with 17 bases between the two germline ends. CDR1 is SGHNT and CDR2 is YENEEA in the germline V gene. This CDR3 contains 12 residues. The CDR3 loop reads CASSDRDLGGFF. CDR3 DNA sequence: TGTGCCAGCAGCGACCGGGACTTGGGGGGTTTCTTT.

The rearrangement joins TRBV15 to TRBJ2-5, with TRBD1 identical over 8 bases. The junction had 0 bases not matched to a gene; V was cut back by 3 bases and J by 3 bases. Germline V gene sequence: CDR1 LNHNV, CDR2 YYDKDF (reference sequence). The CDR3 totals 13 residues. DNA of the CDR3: TGTGCCACCAGCAGGGACAGGGAAGAGACCCAGTACTTC. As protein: CATSRDREETQYF.

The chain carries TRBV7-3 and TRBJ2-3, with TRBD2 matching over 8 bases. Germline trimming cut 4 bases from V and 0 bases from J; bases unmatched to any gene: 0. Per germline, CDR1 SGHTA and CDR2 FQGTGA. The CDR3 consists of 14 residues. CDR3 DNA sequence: TGTGCCAGCAGCTCTAGCGGGAGCACAGATACGCAGTATTTT. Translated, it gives CASSSSGSTDTQYF.

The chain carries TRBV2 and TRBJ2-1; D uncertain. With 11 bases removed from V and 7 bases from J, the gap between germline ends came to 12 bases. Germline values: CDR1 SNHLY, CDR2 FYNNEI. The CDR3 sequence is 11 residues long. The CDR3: CASEARNEQFF. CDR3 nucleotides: TGTGCCTCTGAAGCCCGGAATGAGCAGTTCTTC. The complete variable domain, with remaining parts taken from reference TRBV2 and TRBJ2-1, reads EPEVTQTPSHQVTQMGQEVILRCVPISNHLYFYWYRQILGQKVEFLVSFYNNEISEKSEIFDDQFSVERPDGSNFTLKIRSTKLEDSAMYFCASEARNEQFFGPGTRLTVL.

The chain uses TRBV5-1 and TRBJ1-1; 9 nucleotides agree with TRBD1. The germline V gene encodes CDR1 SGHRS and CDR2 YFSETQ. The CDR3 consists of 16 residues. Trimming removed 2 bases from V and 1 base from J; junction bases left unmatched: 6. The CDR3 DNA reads TGCGCCAGCAGCTTTCCGCCGGGACAGGGGAACACTGAAGCTTTCTTT. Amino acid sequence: CASSFPPGQGNTEAFF.

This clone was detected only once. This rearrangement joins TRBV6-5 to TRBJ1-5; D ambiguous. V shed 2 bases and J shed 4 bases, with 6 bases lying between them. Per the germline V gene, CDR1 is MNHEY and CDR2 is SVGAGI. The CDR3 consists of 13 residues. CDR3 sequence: CASSYRENQPQHF. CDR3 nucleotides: TGTGCCAGCAGTTACAGGGAGAATCAGCCCCAGCATTTT.

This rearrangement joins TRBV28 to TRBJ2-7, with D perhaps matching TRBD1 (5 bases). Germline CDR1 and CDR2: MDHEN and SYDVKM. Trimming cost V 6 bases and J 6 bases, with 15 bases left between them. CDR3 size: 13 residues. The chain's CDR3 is CASRKGAGFEQYV. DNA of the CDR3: TGTGCCAGCAGAAAAGGGGCAGGGTTCGAGCAGTACGTC.

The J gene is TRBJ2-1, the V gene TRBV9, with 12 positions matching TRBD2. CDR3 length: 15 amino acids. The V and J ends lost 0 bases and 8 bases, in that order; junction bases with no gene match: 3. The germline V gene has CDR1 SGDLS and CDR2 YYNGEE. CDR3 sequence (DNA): TGTGCCAGCAGCGTAGCTAGCGGGAGGGCACATGAGCAGTTCTTC. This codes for CASSVASGRAHEQFF.

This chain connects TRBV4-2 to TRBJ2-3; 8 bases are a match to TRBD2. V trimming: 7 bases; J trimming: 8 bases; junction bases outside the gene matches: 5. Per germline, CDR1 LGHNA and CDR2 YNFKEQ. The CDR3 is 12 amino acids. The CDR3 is CASTGGEGTQYF. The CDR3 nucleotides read TGTGCCAGCACCGGGGGGGAGGGTACGCAGTATTTT.

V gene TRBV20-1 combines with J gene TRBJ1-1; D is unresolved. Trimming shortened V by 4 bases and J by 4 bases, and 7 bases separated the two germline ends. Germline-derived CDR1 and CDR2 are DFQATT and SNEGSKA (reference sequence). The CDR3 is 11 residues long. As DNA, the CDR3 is TGCAGTGCTATCCGGGGCACTGAAGCTTTCTTT. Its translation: CSAIRGTEAFF.